This T cell receptor beta chain was obtained from a study of identical twins. The CDR3 has 14 residues. With V trimmed by 4 bases and J by 6 bases, 9 bases remained unmatched. CDR1 is SQVTM, CDR2 ANQGSEA, per germline. A remark on this clonotype: Antigen unknown.

One entry per CDR3 protein, called by TCRdb with MiXCR from the 5' RACE reads. The sample lists 250,000 to 350,000 distinct CDR3 sequences, roughly 9.8% seen once, with roughly 7% in the top ten. Notes on the study in general: Recombination models fit unrelated individuals' TCR alpha sharing but underestimated twins'.

A further study also used this sample, focusing on yellow fever vaccine responses in identical twins.

The rearrangement links TRBV29-1 to TRBJ2-7; TRBD1 matches at 10 bases. The sequenced sample was CD8+ T cells sorted from blood. This TCR derives from a woman under 30 in good health. CDR3 DNA: TGCAGCGTTGGCCTCGGGACAGGGGAGCCCGAGCAGTACTTC. Protein product: CSVGLGTGEPEQYF.